The clone carrying this TCR beta chain appeared a few times. What it binds is not known. This sample also contains other DNA sequences that code for the same CDR3. Data came from immunoSEQ multiplex PCR; TCRdb stores just in-frame clones and leaves some out. The table records 780,000 or so clones, around 77% of them present only once. The sample comes from a study of shared clonotypes between healthy human individuals. Losses at the gene ends were 0 bases for V and 0 bases for J; bases not matched to a gene: 3. The length of the CDR3 is 16 residues. Germline V gives CDR1 SGHRS, CDR2 YFSETQ. Study results and limitations: Clonotypes not shared had lower generation probabilities than those common to all four donors. Memory subsets generally showed smaller estimated richness than naive subsets did.

This chain links TRBV5-1 with TRBJ2-1; 7 nucleotides line up with TRBD2. The specimen was memory CD4+ T cells sorted from blood. Subset of the sample: CD45RA-negative fraction. The receptor comes from a woman aged 25 to 39 in good health. DNA for the CDR3: TGCGCCAGCAGCTTGGACGGGGGGAGCTCCTACAATGAGCAGTTCTTC. Protein product: CASSLDGGSSYNEQFF.